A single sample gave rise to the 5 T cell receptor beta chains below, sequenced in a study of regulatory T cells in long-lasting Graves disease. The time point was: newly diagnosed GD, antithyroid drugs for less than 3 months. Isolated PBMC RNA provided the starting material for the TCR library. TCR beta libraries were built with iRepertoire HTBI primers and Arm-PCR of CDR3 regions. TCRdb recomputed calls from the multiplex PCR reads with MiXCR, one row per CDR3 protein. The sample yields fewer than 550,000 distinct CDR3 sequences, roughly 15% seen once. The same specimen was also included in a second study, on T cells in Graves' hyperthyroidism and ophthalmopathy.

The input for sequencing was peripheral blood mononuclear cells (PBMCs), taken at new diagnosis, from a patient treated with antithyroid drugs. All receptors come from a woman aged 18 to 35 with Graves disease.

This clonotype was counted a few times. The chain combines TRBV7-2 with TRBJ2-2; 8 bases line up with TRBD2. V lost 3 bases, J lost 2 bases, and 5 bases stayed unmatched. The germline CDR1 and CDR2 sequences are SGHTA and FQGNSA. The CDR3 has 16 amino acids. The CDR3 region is CASSFRLAQNTGELFF. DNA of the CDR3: TGTGCCAGCAGCTTCAGACTAGCGCAAAACACCGGGGAGCTGTTTTTT.

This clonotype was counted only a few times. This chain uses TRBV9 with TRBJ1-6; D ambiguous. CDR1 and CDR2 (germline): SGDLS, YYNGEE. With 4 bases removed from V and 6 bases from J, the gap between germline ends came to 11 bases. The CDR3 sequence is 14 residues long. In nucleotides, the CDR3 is TGTGCCAGCAGCCCAATACTATCTAATTCACCCCTCCACTTT. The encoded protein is CASSPILSNSPLHF.

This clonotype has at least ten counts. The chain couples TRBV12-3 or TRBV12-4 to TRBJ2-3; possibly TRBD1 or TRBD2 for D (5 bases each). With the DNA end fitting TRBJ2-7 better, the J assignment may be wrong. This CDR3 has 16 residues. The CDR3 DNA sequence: TGTGCCAGCAGCCCGTGGTCTAGCTCGGGGCCCTACGAGCAGTACTTC. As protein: CASSPWSSSGPYEQYF.

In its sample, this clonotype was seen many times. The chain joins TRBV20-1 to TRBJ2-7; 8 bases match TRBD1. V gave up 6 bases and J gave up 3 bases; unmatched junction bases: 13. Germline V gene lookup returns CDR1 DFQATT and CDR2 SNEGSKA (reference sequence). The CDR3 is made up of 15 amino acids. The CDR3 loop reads CSAHPNRGSIYEQYF. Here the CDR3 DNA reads TGCAGTGCCCACCCTAACAGGGGGAGTATCTACGAGCAGTACTTC.

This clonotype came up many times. The CDR3 DNA sequence: TGTGCCAGCAGTTCCCAAGGGCTAGCGGCCTACGAGCAGTACTTC. Amino acids: CASSSQGLAAYEQYF. The V call is TRBV28, the J call TRBJ2-7; 7 bases are a match to TRBD2. This CDR3 is built from 15 residues. CDR1 is MDHEN and CDR2 is SYDVKM in the germline V gene. The J segment lost 2 bases and the V segment lost 4 bases, leaving 8 bases of the junction unmatched.